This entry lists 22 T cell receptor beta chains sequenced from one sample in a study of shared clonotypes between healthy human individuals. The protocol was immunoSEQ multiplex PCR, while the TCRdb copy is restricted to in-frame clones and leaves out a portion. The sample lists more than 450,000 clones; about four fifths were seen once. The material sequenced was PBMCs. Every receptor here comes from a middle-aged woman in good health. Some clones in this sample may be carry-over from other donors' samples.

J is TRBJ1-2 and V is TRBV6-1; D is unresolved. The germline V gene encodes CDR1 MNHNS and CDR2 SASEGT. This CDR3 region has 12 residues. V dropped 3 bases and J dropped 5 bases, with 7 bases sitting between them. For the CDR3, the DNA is TGTGCCAGCAGTGAGCTTTGGTATGGCTACACCTTC. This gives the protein CASSELWYGYTF.

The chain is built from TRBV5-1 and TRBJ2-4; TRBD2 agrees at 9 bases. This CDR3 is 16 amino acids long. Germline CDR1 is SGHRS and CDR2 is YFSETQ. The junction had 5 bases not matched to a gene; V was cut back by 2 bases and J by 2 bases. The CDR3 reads CASSFSGRGSKNIQYF. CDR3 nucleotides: TGCGCCAGCAGCTTTAGCGGGAGAGGGTCCAAAAACATTCAGTACTTC.

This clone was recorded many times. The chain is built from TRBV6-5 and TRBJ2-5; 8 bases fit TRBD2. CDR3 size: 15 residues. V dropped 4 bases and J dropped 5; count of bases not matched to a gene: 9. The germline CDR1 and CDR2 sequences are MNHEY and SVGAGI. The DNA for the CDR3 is TGTGCCAGCAGTTTGGCGGGAGGCGTTATGGAGACCCAGTACTTC. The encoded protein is CASSLAGGVMETQYF.

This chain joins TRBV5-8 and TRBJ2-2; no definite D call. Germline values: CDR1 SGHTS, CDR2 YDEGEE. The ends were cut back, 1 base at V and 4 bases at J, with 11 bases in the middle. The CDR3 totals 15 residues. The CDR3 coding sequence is TGTGCCAGCAGCTTGACAGTGCTGGCCACCGGGGAGCTGTTTTTT. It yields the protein CASSLTVLATGELFF.

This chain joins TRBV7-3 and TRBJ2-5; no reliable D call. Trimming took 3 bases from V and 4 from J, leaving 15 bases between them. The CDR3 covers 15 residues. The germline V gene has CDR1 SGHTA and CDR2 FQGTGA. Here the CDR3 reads CASSLTGTKGETQYF. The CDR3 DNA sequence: TGTGCCAGCAGCTTGACGGGCACGAAAGGAGAGACCCAGTACTTC.

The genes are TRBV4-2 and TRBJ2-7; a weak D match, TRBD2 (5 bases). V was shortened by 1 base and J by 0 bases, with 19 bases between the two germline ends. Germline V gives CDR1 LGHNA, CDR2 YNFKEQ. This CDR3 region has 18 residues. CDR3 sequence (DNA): TGTGCCAGCAGCCAAGTGGCAACCAGCGGAACCAGCTCCTACGAGCAGTACTTC. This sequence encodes CASSQVATSGTSSYEQYF.

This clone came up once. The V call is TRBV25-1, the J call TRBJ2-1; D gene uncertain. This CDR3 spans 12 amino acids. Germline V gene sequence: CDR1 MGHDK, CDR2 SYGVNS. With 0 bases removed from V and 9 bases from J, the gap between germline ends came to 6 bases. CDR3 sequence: CASSEYGREQFF. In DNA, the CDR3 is TGTGCCAGCAGTGAATATGGGCGTGAGCAGTTCTTC.

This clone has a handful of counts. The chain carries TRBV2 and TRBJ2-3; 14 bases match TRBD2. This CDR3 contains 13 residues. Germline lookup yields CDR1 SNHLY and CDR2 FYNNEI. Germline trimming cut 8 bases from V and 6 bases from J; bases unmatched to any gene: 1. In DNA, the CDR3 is TGTGCCAGCCGGACTAGCGGGAGGGATACGCAGTATTTT. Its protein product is CASRTSGRDTQYF.

CDR3 coding DNA: TGTGCCAGCAGCCCAGGGGGAAACACCATATATTTT. Protein: CASSPGGNTIYF. The chain links TRBV9 to TRBJ1-3; D is possibly TRBD1 (5 bases). V shed 4 bases and J shed 4 bases, with 6 bases lying between them. There are 12 residues in the CDR3. Germline V gene lookup returns CDR1 SGDLS and CDR2 YYNGEE.

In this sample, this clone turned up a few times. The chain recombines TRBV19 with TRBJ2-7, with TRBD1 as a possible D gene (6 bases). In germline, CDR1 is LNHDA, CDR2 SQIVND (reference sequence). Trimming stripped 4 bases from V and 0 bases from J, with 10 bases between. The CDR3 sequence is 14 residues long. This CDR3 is CASSTWGHSYEQYF. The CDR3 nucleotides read TGTGCCAGTAGTACGTGGGGACACTCCTACGAGCAGTACTTC.

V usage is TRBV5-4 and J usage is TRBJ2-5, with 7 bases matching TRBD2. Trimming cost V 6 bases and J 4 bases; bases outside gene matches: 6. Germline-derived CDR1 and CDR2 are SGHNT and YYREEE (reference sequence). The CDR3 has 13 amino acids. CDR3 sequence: CASTLPGGETQYF. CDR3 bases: TGTGCCAGCACCCTCCCGGGGGGAGAGACCCAGTACTTC.

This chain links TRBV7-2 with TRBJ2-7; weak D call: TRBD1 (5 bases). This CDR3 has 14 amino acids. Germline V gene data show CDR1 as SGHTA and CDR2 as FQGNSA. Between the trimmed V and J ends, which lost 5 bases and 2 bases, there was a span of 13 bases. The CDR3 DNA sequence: TGTGCCAGCAGCCCGTTGACAGCTACCTACGAGCAGTACTTC. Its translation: CASSPLTATYEQYF.

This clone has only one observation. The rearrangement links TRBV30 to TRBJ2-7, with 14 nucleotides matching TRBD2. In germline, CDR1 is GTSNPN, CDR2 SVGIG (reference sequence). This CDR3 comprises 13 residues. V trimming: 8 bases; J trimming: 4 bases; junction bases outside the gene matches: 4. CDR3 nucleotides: TGTGCCGGGACTAGCGGGAGTGGTTACGAGCAGTACTTC. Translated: CAGTSGSGYEQYF. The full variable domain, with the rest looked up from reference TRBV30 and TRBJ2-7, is SQTIHQWPATLVQPVGSPLSLECTVEGTSNPNLYWYRQAAGRGLQLLFYSVGIGQISSEVPQNLSASRPQDRQFILSSKKLLLSDSGFYLCAGTSGSGYEQYFGPGTRLTVT.

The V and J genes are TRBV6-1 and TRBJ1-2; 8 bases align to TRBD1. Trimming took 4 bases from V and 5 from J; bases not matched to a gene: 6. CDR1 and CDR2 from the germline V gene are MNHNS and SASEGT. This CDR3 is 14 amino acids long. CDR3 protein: CASSAAGGVYGYTF. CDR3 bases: TGTGCCAGCAGTGCGGCAGGGGGCGTGTATGGCTACACCTTC.

The CDR3 nucleotides read TGTGCCAGTGGTCCCGGGACTAGCGGGATTGAGCAGTTCTTC. Its protein product is CASGPGTSGIEQFF. The V and J genes are TRBV7-3 and TRBJ2-1; the match to TRBD2 covers 13 bases. The CDR3 is 14 amino acids. Trimming at V came to 9 bases and at J to 9 bases, leaving 8 bases not matched to a gene. Germline lookup yields CDR1 SGHTA and CDR2 FQGTGA.

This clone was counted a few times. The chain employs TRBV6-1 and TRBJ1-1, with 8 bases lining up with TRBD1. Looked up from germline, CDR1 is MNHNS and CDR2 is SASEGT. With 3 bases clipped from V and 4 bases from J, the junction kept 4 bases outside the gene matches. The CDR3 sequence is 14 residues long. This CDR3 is CASSDPTGGTEAFF. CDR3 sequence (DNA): TGTGCCAGCAGTGATCCTACAGGGGGCACTGAAGCTTTCTTT.

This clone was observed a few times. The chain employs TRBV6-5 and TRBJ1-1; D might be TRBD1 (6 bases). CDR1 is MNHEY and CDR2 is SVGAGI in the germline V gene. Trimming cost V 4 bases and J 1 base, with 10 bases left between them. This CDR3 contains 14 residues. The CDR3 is CASSSLTGNTEAFF. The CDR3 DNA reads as TGTGCCAGCAGTTCCTTGACAGGGAACACTGAAGCTTTCTTT.

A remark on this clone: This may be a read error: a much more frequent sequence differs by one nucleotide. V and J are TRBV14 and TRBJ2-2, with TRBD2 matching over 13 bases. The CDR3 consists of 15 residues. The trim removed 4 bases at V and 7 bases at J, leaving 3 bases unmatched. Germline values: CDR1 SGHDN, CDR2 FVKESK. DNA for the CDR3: TGTGCCAGCAGCCGGACTAGCGGGAGTTTCGGGGAGCTGTTTTTT. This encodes CASSRTSGSFGELFF. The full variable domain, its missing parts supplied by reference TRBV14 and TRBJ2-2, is EAGVTQFPSHSVIEKGQTVTLRCDPISGHDNLYWYRRVMGKEIKFLLHFVKESKQDESGMPNNRFLAERTGGTYSTLKVQPAELEDSGVYFCASSRTSGSFGELFFGEGSRLTVL.

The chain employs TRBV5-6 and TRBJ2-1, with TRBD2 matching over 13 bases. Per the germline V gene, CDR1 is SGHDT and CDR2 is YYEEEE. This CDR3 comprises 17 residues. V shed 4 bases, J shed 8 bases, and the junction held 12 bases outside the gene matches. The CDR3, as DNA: TGTGCCAGCAGCCGTCGTTCGGGACTAGCGGGAATGGATGAGCAGTTCTTC. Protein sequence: CASSRRSGLAGMDEQFF.

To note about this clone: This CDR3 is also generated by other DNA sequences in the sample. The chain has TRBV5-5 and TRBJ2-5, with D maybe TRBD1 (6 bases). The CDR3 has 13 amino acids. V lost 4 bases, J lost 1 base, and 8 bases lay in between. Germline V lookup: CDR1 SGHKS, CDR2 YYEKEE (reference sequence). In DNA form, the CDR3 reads TGTGCCAGCAGCCCGGACAGCCAAGAGACCCAGTACTTC. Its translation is CASSPDSQETQYF.

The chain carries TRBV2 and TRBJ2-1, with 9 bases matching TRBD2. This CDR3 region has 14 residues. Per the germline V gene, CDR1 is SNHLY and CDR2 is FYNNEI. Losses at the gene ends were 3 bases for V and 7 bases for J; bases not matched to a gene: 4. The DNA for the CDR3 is TGTGCCAGCAGTGAGCTAAGCGGGAGGAATGAGCAGTTCTTC. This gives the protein CASSELSGRNEQFF.

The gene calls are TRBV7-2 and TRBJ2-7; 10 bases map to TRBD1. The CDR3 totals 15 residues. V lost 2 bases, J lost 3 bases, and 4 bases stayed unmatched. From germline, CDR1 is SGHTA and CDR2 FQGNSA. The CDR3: CASSLRDRGLYEQYF. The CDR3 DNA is TGTGCCAGCAGCTTACGGGACAGGGGCCTCTACGAGCAGTACTTC.